These 11 T cell receptor beta chains originate from one sample sequenced in a study of cytomegalovirus exposure and HLA in healthy donors (dated by TCRdb to the late 2010s). Library creation used the immunoSEQ multiplex PCR assay. For the multiplex PCR, a mixture combining 60 forward primers for TCR Vbeta segments and 13 reverse primers for TCR Jbeta segments was used. TCRdb limited this immuneACCESS table to in-frame rearrangements with V and J called. A share of clones is missing; checked studies link under half to unresolved V genes, and the rest is unexplained. Recorded for this sample are a few hundred thousand clones; about 75% of them occurred a single time. The biggest ten clones account for less than 2% of the sample. Sequenced: PBMCs. Receptors originate from a woman in her 30s in good health and CMV-seronegative.

This clone has just a few counts. The chain combines TRBV4-1 with TRBJ1-2; 9 bases are a match to TRBD1. In germline, CDR1 is MGHRA, CDR2 YSYEKL. V gave up 4 bases and J gave up 1 base; unmatched junction bases: 4. The length of the CDR3 is 15 residues. The DNA for the CDR3 is TGCGCCAGCAGCCCGGGACAGGGAAATAACTATGGCTACACCTTC. Its translation is CASSPGQGNNYGYTF.

The genes are TRBV11-3 and TRBJ2-5, with D perhaps matching TRBD2 (7 bases). Germline values: CDR1 SGHNT, CDR2 YENEEA. CDR3 length: 14 residues. Trimming took off 5 bases at V and 5 bases at J, with 15 bases between the two ends. CDR3 loop: CASSPGGGSETQYF. DNA of the CDR3: TGTGCCAGCAGCCCTGGGGGGGGCTCGGAGACCCAGTACTTC.

The rearrangement uses TRBV10-1 and TRBJ2-4; D gene unclear. The CDR3 has 16 residues. Germline loops: CDR1 WNHNN, CDR2 SYGVQD (reference sequence). The V end lost 6 bases, the J end lost 9 bases, and 24 bases lay between the germline ends. In DNA, the CDR3 is TGCGCCAGCAGCTTTACAGTAATGTTGTTGTACGGCATTCAGTACTTC. This sequence encodes CASSFTVMLLYGIQYF.

The chain carries TRBV6-1 and TRBJ2-2, with TRBD1 matching 9 bases. CDR3 length equals 14 residues. Per germline, CDR1 MNHNS and CDR2 SASEGT. Losses at the gene ends were 5 bases for V and 5 bases for J; bases not matched to a gene: 3. The CDR3 nucleotides are TGTGCCAGCAGTTTACAGGGGGCGACCGGGGAGCTGTTTTTT. Its protein is CASSLQGATGELFF.

The chain has TRBV7-9 and TRBJ1-3; D uncertain. The CDR3 sequence is 15 residues long. Trimming took off 4 bases at V and 4 bases at J, with 14 bases between the two ends. Germline V gives CDR1 SEHNR, CDR2 FQNEAQ (reference sequence). The CDR3 nucleotides are TGTGCCAGCAGCTCCCCCGGCGGGTCAGGAAACACCATATATTTT. Its protein product is CASSSPGGSGNTIYF.

The chain has TRBV30 and TRBJ2-2, with 7 bases lining up with TRBD2. The J segment lost 8 bases and the V segment lost 3 bases, leaving 9 bases of the junction unmatched. Germline V CDR1 and CDR2: GTSNPN, SVGIG (reference sequence). The CDR3 consists of 14 residues. CDR3 sequence (DNA): TGTGCCTGGAGCCCGGGGGGTTTACCAGGGGAGCTGTTTTTT. This gives the protein CAWSPGGLPGELFF.

This sequence joins TRBV7-6 and TRBJ2-1; TRBD2 agrees at 7 bases. Per the germline V gene, CDR1 is SGHVS and CDR2 is FNYEAQ. The CDR3 totals 16 residues. The J segment lost 3 bases and the V segment lost 4 bases, leaving 9 bases of the junction unmatched. CDR3 sequence (DNA): TGTGCCAGCAGCTCCTCGTCCGGGACTAACTACAATGAGCAGTTCTTC. Protein product: CASSSSSGTNYNEQFF. The variable domain in full, completed from reference TRBV7-6 and TRBJ2-1, reads GAGVSQSPRYKVTKRGQDVALRCDPISGHVSLYWYRQALGQGPEFLTYFNYEAQQDKSGLPNDRFSAERPEGSISTLTIQRTEQRDSAMYRCASSSSSGTNYNEQFFGPGTRLTVL.

In the case of this clone: One junction end does not reproduce the germline sequence, and a read error may be involved. The V gene is TRBV9, the J gene TRBJ1-2; 7 nucleotides line up with TRBD1. The CDR3 covers 17 residues. Per the germline V gene, CDR1 is SGDLS and CDR2 is YYNGEE. The chain's CDR3 is CDSSATTGPALNYGYTF. The CDR3 region has the DNA TGTGACAGCAGCGCGACGACAGGGCCAGCTCTCAACTATGGCTACACCTTC.

This rearrangement joins TRBV5-1 to TRBJ2-5; D is possibly TRBD1 (7 bases). Between the trimmed V and J ends, which lost 4 bases and 3 bases, there was a span of 19 bases. The germline CDR1 and CDR2 sequences are SGHRS and YFSETQ. This CDR3 comprises 16 residues. CDR3 DNA: TGCGCCAGCAGCCCAGGAGGGGGCAGTGGAGAAGAGACCCAGTACTTC. Its protein is CASSPGGGSGEETQYF.

This clone occurred a few times. The chain joins TRBV19 to TRBJ1-2, with 10 bases identical to TRBD1. The length of the CDR3 is 16 residues. Germline V gives CDR1 LNHDA, CDR2 SQIVND (reference sequence). V was clipped by 2 bases and J by 5 bases; unmatched bases: 8. The CDR3 sequence: CASSINFGTGAYGYTF. The CDR3 DNA is TGTGCCAGTAGTATAAATTTCGGGACAGGGGCATATGGCTACACCTTC.

CDR3 sequence: CASSFGGPAYEQYF. The CDR3 DNA reads as TGCGCCAGCAGCTTTGGAGGACCCGCTTACGAGCAGTACTTC. This sequence joins TRBV5-1 and TRBJ2-7; maybe TRBD2 (5 bases). Looked up from germline, CDR1 is SGHRS and CDR2 is YFSETQ. Trimming removed 2 bases at V and 4 bases at J, with 13 bases between. The length of the CDR3 is 14 residues.